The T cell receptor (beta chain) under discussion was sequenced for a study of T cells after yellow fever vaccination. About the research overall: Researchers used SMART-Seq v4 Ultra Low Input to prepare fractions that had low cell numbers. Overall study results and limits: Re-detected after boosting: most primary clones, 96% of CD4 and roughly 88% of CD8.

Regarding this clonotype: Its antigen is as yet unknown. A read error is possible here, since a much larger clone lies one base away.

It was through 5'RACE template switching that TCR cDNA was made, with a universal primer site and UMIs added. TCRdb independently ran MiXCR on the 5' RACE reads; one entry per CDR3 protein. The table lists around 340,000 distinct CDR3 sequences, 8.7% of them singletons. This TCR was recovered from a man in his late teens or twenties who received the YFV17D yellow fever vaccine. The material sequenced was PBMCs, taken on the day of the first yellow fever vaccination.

The CDR3 loop reads CASSLAASGANVLTF. The CDR3 nucleotides read TGTGCCAGCAGCTTGGCGGCCTCTGGGGCCAACGTCCTGACTTTC. The chain uses TRBV7-2 and TRBJ2-6; D is unresolved. Trimming took 3 bases from V and 0 from J, leaving 6 bases between them. This CDR3 contains 15 residues. Germline CDR1 reads SGHTA; CDR2 reads FQGNSA.